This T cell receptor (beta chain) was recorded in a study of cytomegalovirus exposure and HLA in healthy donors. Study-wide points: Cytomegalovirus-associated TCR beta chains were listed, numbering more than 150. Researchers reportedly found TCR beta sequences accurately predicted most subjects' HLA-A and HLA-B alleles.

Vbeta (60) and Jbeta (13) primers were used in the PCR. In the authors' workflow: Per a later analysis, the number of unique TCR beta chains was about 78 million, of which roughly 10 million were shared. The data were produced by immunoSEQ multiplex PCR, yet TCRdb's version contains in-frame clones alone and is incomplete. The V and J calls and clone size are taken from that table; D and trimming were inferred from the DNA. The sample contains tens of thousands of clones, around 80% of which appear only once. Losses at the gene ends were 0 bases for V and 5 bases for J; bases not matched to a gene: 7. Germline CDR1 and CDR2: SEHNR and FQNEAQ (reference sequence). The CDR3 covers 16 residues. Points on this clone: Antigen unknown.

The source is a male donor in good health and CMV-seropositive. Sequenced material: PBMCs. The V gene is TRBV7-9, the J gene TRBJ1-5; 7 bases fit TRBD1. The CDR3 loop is CASSLARTGEDQPQHF. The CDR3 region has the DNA TGTGCCAGCAGCTTAGCCCGGACAGGCGAGGATCAGCCCCAGCATTTT.